The 10 T cell receptor beta chains in this list originate from one sample, sequenced in a study of a mutant IDH1 vaccine in newly diagnosed glioma. Their recognized antigens are unknown. Assay: immunoSEQ multiplex PCR; the TCRdb copy retains only in-frame clones and omits some. This table has approximately 35,000 clones, more than 75% appearing once. The time point denotes: week 23, last vaccination. What each vaccine dose contained was 300 ug of mutant IDH1 20-mer peptide, accompanied by topical imiquimod. The sample here was PBMCs, taken from a glioma patient whose treatment included an IDH1 peptide vaccine. The receptor set was obtained from a man aged 35-49 years with glioma.

This chain connects TRBV19 to TRBJ2-5; possible D gene TRBD1, 5 bases. The V gene lost 5 bases and the J gene lost 5 bases, with 12 bases spanning the gap. This CDR3 spans 13 amino acids. In germline, CDR1 is LNHDA, CDR2 SQIVND (reference sequence). Here the CDR3 reads CASSAGPGETQYF. The CDR3 region has the DNA TGTGCCAGTAGTGCCGGCCCAGGGGAGACCCAGTACTTC.

The chain is built from TRBV4-1 and TRBJ2-6, with 8 bases that match TRBD1. V was clipped by 4 bases and J by 0 bases; unmatched bases: 14. Germline lookup yields CDR1 MGHRA and CDR2 YSYEKL. The CDR3 extends over 20 amino acids. In DNA form, the CDR3 reads TGCGCCAGCAGCCCGCGACCTCGAGGACAGGGATCCTCTGGGGCCAACGTCCTGACTTTC. It translates to CASSPRPRGQGSSGANVLTF.

The chain combines TRBV9 with TRBJ1-3; 10 positions match TRBD1. V lost 0 bases to trimming and J lost 4 bases; unmatched junction nucleotides: 1. Germline V gene lookup returns CDR1 SGDLS and CDR2 YYNGEE. This CDR3 is 15 amino acids long. The CDR3 DNA sequence: TGTGCCAGCAGCGTAGGACAGGGGGCGGGAAACACCATATATTTT. Amino acid sequence: CASSVGQGAGNTIYF.

The rearrangement uses TRBV30 and TRBJ2-3, with TRBD2 matching over 8 bases. Trimming at V came to 0 bases and at J to 5 bases, leaving 4 bases not matched to a gene. CDR1 and CDR2 from the germline V gene are GTSNPN and SVGIG (reference sequence). This CDR3 is 14 amino acids long. CDR3 protein: CAWSVSGGLDTQYF. CDR3 DNA: TGTGCCTGGAGTGTAAGCGGGGGTTTAGATACGCAGTATTTT.

The rearrangement links TRBV11-1 to TRBJ2-7; no clear D. V was cut by 6 bases and J by 0 bases, with 3 bases left in between. CDR3 length equals 11 residues. Germline V CDR1 and CDR2: SGHAT, FQDESV (reference sequence). CDR3 coding DNA: TGTGCCAGCAGTTCCTCCTACGAGCAGTACTTC. It encodes CASSSSYEQYF. The variable domain in full, completed from reference TRBV11-1 and TRBJ2-7, reads EAEVAQSPRYKITEKSQAVAFWCDPISGHATLYWYRQILGQGPELLVQFQDESVVDDSQLPKDRFSAERLKGVDSTLKIQPAELGDSAMYLCASSSSYEQYFGPGTRLTVT.

This chain connects TRBV29-1 to TRBJ2-6; D call uncertain. The V end lost 5 bases, the J end lost 2 bases, and 7 bases lay between the germline ends. The germline V gene has CDR1 SQVTM and CDR2 ANQGSEA. The CDR3 is 13 residues long. CDR3 in DNA: TGCAGCGTTATTTCACCTGGGGCCAACGTCCTGACTTTC. Translation: CSVISPGANVLTF.

There are a few counts of this clone. V is TRBV21-1 and J is TRBJ1-1; the table gives TRBD1 as D, unverified against the DNA. TRBV21-1 is a pseudogene segment. The CDR3 consists of 16 residues. The CDR3 loop is CASSKQGQGANTEAFF. CDR3 in DNA: TGTGCCAGCAGCAAGCAAGGACAGGGTGCGAACACTGAAGCTTTCTTT.

The J gene is TRBJ2-1, the V gene TRBV10-2; 10 nucleotides align to TRBD2. Unmatched junction bases numbered 7, after V lost 3 bases and J lost 5 bases. The CDR3 is 16 amino acids. CDR1 and CDR2 from the germline V gene are WSHSY and SAAADI. The CDR3 region is CASSDRTSGDNNEQFF. CDR3 nucleotides: TGCGCCAGCAGTGATAGGACTAGCGGAGATAACAATGAGCAGTTCTTC.

The chain has TRBV19 and TRBJ2-1; D is possibly TRBD1 or TRBD2 (5 bases each). V lost 8 bases and J lost 4, with 18 bases in between. Germline V gene lookup returns CDR1 LNHDA and CDR2 SQIVND (reference sequence). CDR3 length: 15 amino acids. The DNA of the CDR3 is TGTGCCAGTTCTACCGGGGTAGGGGTATACAATGAGCAGTTCTTC. Its translation is CASSTGVGVYNEQFF.

The chain joins TRBV7-2 to TRBJ2-5; 11 nucleotides agree with TRBD2. Per the germline V gene, CDR1 is SGHTA and CDR2 is FQGNSA. The CDR3 is 14 residues long. The V gene end was trimmed by 5 bases and the J gene end by 3 bases; junction bases not matched to a gene: 2. The CDR3 reads CASSTGLAEETQYF. The CDR3 DNA sequence: TGTGCCAGCAGCACGGGACTAGCGGAAGAGACCCAGTACTTC.